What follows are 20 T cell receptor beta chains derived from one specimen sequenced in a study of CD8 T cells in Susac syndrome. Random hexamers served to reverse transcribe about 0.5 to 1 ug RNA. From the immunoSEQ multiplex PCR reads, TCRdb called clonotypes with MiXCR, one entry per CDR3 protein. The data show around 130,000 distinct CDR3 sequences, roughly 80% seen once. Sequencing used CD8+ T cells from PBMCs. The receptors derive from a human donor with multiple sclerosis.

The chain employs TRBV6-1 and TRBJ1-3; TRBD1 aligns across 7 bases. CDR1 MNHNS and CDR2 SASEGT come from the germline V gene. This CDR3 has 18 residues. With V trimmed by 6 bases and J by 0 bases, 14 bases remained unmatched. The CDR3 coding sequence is TGTGCCAGCAGCCCCCTAGGGGGCCCTCCTATCTCTGGAAACACCATATATTTT. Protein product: CASSPLGGPPISGNTIYF.

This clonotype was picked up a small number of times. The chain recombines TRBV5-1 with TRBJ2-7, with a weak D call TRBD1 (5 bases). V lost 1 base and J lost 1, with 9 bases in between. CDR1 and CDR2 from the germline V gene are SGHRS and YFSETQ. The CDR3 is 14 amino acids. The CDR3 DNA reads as TGCGCCAGCAGCTTGACAGGCCCTTCCTACGAGCAGTACTTC. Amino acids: CASSLTGPSYEQYF.

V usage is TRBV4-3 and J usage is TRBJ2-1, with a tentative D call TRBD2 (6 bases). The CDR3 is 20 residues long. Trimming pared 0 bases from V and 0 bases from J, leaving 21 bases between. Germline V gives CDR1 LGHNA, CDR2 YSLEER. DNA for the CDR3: TGCGCCAGCAGCCAAGAACCCGGCGGGACGTTCCTAAGCTCCTACAATGAGCAGTTCTTC. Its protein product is CASSQEPGGTFLSSYNEQFF.

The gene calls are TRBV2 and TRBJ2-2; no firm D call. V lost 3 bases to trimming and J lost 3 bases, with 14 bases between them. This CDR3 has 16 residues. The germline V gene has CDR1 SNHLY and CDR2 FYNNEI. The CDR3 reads CASSEGEETHTGELFF. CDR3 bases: TGTGCCAGCAGTGAGGGCGAGGAGACCCACACCGGGGAGCTGTTTTTT. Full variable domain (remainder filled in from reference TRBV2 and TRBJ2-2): EPEVTQTPSHQVTQMGQEVILRCVPISNHLYFYWYRQILGQKVEFLVSFYNNEISEKSEIFDDQFSVERPDGSNFTLKIRSTKLEDSAMYFCASSEGEETHTGELFFGEGSRLTVL.

DNA of the CDR3: TGTGCCAGCAGTCCCCTGGGTTTTAGCGGGGCAGATACGCAGTATTTT. Translating gives CASSPLGFSGADTQYF. V gene TRBV27 combines with J gene TRBJ2-3; TRBD2 matches 8 bases. Unmatched junction bases numbered 11, after V lost 5 bases and J lost 4 bases. This CDR3 is built from 16 residues. Germline loops: CDR1 MNHEY, CDR2 SMNVEV (reference sequence).

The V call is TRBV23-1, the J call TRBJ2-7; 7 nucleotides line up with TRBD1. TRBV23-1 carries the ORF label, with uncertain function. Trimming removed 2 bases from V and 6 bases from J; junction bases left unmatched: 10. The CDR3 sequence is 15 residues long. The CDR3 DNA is TGCGCCAGCAGTCAAGCCAGGGACAGAGGGGCCGAGCAGTACTTC. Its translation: CASSQARDRGAEQYF.

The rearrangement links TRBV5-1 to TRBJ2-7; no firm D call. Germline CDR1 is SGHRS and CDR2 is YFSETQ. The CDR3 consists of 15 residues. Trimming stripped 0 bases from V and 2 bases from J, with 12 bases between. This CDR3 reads CASSLAGLWTYEQYF. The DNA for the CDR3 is TGCGCCAGCAGCTTGGCGGGCTTGTGGACCTACGAGCAGTACTTC.

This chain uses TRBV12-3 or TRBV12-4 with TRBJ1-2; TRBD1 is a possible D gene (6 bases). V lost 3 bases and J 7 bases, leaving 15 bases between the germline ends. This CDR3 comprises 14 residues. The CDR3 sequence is CASSFSTGKGGYTF. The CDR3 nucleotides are TGTGCCAGCAGTTTCTCCACAGGGAAGGGTGGCTACACCTTC.

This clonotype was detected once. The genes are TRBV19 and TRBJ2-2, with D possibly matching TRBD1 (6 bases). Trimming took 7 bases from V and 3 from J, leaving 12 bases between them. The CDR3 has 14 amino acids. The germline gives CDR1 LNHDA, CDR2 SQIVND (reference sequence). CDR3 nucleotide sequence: TGTGCCAGTAACCCGGACAGCTACACCGGGGAGCTGTTTTTT. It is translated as CASNPDSYTGELFF.

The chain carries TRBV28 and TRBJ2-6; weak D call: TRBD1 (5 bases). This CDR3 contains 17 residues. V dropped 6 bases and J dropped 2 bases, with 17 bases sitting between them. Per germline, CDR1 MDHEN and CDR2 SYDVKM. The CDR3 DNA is TGTGCCAGCAGAGGGCTCAGGGAATCCGCTGGGGCCAACGTCCTGACTTTC. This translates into CASRGLRESAGANVLTF.

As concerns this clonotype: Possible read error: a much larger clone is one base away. The chain's CDR3 is CVSSSTGSEQYF. DNA for the CDR3: TGTGTCAGCAGCTCCACCGGCAGCGAGCAGTACTTC. This rearrangement joins TRBV7-9 to TRBJ2-7; D remains unclear. Germline-derived CDR1 and CDR2 are SEHNR and FQNEAQ (reference sequence). This CDR3 has 12 residues.

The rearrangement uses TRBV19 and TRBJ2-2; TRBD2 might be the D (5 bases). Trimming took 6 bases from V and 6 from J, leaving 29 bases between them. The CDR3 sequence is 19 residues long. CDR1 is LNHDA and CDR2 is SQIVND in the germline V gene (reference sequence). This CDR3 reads CASSKRGNELIPQAGELFF. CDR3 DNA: TGTGCCAGTAGCAAAAGAGGGAACGAACTCATCCCTCAGGCCGGGGAGCTGTTTTTT.

The CDR3 sequence: CASSPGQFELFF. The CDR3 nucleotides read TGTGCCAGCAGTCCGGGACAGTTCGAGCTGTTTTTT. The rearrangement uses TRBV12-3 or TRBV12-4 and TRBJ2-2, with 7 bases aligning to TRBD1. Trimming took 5 bases from V and 11 from J; bases not matched to a gene: 5. This CDR3 contains 12 residues.

DNA for the CDR3: TGTGCCAGCAGCCAAGGGTTAGCGGGACGCCCTGATGGCTACGAGCAGTACTTC. Protein product: CASSQGLAGRPDGYEQYF. The chain joins TRBV3-1 to TRBJ2-7, with 8 nucleotides matching TRBD2. CDR3 length equals 18 residues. Trimming took 1 base from V and 3 from J; bases not matched to a gene: 14. Germline V gene sequence: CDR1 LGHDT, CDR2 YNNKEL (reference sequence).

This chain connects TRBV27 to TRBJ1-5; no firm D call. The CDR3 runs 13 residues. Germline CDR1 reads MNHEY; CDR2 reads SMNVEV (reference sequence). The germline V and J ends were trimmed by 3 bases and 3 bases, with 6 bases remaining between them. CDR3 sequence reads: CASSLTLNQPQHF. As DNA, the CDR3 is TGTGCCAGCAGTTTGACCCTCAATCAGCCCCAGCATTTT.

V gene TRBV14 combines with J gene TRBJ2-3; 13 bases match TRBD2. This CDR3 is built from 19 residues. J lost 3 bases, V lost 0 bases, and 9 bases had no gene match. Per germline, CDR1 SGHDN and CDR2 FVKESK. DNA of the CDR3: TGTGCCAGCAGCCAAGAACCCCCCGGGACTAGCGGGATTACAGATACGCAGTATTTT. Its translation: CASSQEPPGTSGITDTQYF. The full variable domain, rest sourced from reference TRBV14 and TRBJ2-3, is EAGVTQFPSHSVIEKGQTVTLRCDPISGHDNLYWYRRVMGKEIKFLLHFVKESKQDESGMPNNRFLAERTGGTYSTLKVQPAELEDSGVYFCASSQEPPGTSGITDTQYFGPGTRLTVL.

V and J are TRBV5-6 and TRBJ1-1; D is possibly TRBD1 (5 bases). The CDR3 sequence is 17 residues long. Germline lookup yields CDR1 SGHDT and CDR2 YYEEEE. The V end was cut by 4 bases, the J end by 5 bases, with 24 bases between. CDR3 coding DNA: TGTGCCAGCAGCGTCTGGTTGTTAGGGCAGGGTGGGACTGAAGCTTTCTTT. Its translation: CASSVWLLGQGGTEAFF.

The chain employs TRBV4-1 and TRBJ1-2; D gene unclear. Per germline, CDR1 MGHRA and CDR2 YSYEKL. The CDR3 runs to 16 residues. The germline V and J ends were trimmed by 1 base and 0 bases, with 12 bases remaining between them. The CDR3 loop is CASSQVVQNPNYGYTF. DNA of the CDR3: TGCGCCAGCAGCCAAGTGGTACAGAACCCTAACTATGGCTACACCTTC.

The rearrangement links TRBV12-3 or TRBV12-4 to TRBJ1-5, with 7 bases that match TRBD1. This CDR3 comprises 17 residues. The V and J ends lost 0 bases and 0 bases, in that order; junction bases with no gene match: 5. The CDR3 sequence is CASSLATGTLSNQPQHF. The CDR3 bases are TGTGCCAGCAGTTTAGCGACAGGGACGCTTAGCAATCAGCCCCAGCATTTT.

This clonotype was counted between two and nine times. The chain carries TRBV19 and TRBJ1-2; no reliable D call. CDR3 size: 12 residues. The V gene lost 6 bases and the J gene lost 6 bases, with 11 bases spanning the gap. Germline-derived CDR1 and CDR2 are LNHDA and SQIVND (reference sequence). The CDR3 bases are TGTGCCAGTAGCCTTGGTGGCGATGGCTACACCTTC. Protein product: CASSLGGDGYTF.